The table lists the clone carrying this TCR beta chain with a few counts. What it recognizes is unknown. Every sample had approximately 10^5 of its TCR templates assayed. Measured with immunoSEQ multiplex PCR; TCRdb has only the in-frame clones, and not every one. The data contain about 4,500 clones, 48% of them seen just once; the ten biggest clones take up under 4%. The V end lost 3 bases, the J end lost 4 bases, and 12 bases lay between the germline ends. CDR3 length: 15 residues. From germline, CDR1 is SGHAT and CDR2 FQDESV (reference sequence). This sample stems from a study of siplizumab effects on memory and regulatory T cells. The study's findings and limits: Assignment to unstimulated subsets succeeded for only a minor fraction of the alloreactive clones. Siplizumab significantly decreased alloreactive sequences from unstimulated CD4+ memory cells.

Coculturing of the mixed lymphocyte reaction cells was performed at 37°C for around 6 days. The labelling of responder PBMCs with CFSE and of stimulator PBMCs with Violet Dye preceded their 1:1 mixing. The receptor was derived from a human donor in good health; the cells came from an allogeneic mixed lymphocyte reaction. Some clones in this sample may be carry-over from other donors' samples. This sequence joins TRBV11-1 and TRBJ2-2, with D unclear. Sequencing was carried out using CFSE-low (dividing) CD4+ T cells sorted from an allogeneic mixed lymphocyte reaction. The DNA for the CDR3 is TGTGCCAGCAGCTTTAGGGCTAGAGGCACCGGGGAGCTGTTTTTT. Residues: CASSFRARGTGELFF.